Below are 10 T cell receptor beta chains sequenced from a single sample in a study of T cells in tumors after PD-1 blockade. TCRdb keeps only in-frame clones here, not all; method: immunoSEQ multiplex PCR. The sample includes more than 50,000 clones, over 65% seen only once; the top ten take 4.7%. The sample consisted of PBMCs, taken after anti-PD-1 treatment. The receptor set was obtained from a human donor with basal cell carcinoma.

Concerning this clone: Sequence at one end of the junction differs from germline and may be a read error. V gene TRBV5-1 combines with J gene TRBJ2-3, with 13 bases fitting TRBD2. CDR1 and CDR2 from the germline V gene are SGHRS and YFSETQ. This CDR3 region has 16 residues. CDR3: CASTLTSGGNTDTQYF. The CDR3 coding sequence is TGCGCCAGCACCTTGACTAGCGGGGGGAACACAGATACGCAGTATTTT.

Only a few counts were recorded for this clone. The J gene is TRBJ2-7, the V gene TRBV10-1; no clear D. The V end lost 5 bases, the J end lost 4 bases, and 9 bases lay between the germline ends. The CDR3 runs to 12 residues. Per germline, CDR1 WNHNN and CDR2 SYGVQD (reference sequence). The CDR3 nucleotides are TGCGCCAGCAGTTACTCCTCATACGAGCAGTACTTC. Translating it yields CASSYSSYEQYF.

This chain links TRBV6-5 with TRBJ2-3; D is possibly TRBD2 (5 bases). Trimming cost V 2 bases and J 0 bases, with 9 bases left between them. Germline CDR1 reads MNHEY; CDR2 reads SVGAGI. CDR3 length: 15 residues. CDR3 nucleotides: TGTGCCAGCAGTTACAACGGACTCAGCACAGATACGCAGTATTTT. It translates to CASSYNGLSTDTQYF.

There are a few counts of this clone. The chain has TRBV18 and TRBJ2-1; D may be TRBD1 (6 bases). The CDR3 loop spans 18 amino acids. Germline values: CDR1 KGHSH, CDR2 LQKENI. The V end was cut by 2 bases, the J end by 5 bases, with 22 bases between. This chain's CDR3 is CASSPALYRTDEDNEQFF. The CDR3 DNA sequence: TGTGCCAGCTCACCAGCTTTATACAGGACAGACGAGGACAATGAGCAGTTCTTC.

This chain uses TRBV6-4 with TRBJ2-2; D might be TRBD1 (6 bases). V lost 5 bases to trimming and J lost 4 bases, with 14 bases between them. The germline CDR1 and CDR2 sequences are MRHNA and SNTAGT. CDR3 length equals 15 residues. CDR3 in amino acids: CASSTGQLGTGELFF. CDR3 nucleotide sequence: TGTGCCAGCAGTACCGGACAGCTCGGCACCGGGGAGCTGTTTTTT.

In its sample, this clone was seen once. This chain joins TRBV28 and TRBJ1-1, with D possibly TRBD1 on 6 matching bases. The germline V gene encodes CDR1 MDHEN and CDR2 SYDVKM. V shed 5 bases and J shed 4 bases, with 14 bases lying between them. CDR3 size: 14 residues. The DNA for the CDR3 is TGTGCCAGCAGTACCCCCGGGGGCGCCACTGAAGCTTTCTTT. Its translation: CASSTPGGATEAFF.

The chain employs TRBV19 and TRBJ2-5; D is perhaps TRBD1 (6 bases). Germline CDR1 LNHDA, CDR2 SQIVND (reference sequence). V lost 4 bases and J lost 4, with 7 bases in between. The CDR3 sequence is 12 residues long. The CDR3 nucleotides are TGTGCCAGTAGTACGGACAGAGAGACCCAGTACTTC. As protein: CASSTDRETQYF.

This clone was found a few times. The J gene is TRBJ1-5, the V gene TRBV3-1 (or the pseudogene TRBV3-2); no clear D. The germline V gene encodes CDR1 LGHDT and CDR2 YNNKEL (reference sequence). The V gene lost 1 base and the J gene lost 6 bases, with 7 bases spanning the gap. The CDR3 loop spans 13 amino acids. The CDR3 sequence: CASSQGVLQPQHF. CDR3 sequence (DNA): TGTGCCAGCAGCCAAGGGGTTCTTCAGCCCCAGCATTTT.

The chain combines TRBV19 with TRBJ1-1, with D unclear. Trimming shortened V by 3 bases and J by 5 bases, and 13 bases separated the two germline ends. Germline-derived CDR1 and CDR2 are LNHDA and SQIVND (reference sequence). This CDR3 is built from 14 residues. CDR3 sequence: CASSIVLLGTEAFF. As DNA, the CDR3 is TGTGCCAGTAGTATTGTACTCCTTGGAACTGAAGCTTTCTTT.

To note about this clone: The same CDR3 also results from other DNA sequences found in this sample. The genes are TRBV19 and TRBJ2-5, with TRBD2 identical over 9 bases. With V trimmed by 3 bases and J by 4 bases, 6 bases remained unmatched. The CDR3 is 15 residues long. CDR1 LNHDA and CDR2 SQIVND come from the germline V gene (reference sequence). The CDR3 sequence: CASSIGGGAGETQYF. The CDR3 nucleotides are TGTGCCAGTAGTATTGGCGGGGGGGCGGGAGAGACCCAGTACTTC.